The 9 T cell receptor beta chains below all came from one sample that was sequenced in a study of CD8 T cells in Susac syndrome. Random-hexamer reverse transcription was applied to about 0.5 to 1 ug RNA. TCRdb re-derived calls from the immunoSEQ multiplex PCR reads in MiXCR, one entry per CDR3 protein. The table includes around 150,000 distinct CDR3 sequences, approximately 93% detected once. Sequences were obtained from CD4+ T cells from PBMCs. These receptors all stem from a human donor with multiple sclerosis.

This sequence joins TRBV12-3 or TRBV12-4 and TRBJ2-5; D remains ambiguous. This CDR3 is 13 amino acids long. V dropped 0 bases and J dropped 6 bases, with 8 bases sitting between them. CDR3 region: CASSLAPGQTQYF. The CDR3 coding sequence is TGTGCCAGCAGTTTAGCCCCGGGTCAGACCCAGTACTTC.

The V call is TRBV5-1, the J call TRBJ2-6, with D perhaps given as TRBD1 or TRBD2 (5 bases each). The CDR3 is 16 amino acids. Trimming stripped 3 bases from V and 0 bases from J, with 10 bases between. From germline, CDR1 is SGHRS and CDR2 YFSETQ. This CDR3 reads CASSWDGTSGANVLTF. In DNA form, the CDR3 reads TGCGCCAGCAGCTGGGACGGTACCTCTGGGGCCAACGTCCTGACTTTC.

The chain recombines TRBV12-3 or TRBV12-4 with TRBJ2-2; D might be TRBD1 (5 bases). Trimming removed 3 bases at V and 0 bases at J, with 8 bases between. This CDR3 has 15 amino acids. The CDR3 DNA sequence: TGTGCCAGCAGTTTGGGGCACACGAACACCGGGGAGCTGTTTTTT. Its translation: CASSLGHTNTGELFF.

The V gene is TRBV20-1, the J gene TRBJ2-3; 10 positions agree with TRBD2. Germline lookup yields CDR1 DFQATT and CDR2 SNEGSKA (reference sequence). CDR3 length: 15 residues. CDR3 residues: CSAPVRTSGTDTQYF. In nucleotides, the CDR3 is TGCAGCGCTCCTGTGCGGACTAGCGGTACAGATACGCAGTATTTT.

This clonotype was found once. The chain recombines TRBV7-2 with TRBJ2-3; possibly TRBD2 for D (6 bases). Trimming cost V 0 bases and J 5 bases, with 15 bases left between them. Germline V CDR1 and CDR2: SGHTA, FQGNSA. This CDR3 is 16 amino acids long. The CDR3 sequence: CASSLAGLGSGDTQYF. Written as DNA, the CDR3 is TGTGCCAGCAGCTTAGCGGGACTGGGTTCTGGAGATACGCAGTATTTT. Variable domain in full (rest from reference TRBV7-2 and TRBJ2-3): GAGVSQSPSNKVTEKGKDVELRCDPISGHTALYWYRQSLGQGLEFLIYFQGNSAPDKSGLPSDRFSAERTGGSVSTLTIQRTQQEDSAVYLCASSLAGLGSGDTQYFGPGTRLTVL.

The CDR3 sequence is CAWSVNGGHTGELFF. CDR3 DNA sequence: TGTGCCTGGAGTGTAAATGGGGGGCACACCGGGGAGCTGTTTTTT. The rearrangement joins TRBV30 to TRBJ2-2, with D perhaps TRBD1 or TRBD2 (6 bases each). The CDR3 sequence is 15 residues long. The ends were cut back, 0 bases at V and 3 bases at J, with 11 bases in the middle. Germline V CDR1 and CDR2: GTSNPN, SVGIG (reference sequence).

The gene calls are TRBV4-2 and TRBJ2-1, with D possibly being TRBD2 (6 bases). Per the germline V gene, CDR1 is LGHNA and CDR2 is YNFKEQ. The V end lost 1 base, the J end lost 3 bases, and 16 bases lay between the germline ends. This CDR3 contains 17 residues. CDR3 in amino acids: CASSQGVSGIDYNEQFF. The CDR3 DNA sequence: TGTGCCAGCAGCCAAGGCGTTAGCGGCATAGACTACAATGAGCAGTTCTTC.

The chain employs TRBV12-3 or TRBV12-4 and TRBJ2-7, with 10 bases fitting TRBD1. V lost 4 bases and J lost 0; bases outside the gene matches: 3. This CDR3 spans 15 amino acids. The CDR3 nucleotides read TGTGCCAGCAGTTCGACAGGGGGCCTCTCCTACGAGCAGTACTTC. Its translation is CASSSTGGLSYEQYF.

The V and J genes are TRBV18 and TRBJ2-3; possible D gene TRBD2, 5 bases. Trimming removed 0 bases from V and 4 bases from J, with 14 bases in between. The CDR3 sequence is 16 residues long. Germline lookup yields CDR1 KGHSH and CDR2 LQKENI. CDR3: CASSPPAGQGADTQYF. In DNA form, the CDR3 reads TGTGCCAGCTCACCACCGGCGGGTCAAGGAGCAGATACGCAGTATTTT. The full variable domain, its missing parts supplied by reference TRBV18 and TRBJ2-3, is NAGVMQNPRHLVRRRGQEARLRCSPMKGHSHVYWYRQLPEEGLKFMVYLQKENIIDESGMPKERFSAEFPKEGPSILRIQQVVRGDSAAYFCASSPPAGQGADTQYFGPGTRLTVL.